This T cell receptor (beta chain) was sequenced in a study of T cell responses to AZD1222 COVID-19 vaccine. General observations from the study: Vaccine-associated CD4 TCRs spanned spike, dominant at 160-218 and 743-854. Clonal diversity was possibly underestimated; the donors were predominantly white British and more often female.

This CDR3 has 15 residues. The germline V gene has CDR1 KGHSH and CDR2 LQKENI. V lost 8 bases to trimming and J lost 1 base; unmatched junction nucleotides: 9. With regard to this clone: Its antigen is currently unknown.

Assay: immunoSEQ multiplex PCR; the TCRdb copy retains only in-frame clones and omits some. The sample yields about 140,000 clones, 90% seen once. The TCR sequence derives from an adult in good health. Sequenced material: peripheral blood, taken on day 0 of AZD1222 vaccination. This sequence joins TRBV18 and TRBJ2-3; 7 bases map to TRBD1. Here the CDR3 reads CASALPGQRTDTQYF. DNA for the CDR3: TGTGCCAGCGCCCTGCCGGGACAGCGCACAGATACGCAGTATTTT.